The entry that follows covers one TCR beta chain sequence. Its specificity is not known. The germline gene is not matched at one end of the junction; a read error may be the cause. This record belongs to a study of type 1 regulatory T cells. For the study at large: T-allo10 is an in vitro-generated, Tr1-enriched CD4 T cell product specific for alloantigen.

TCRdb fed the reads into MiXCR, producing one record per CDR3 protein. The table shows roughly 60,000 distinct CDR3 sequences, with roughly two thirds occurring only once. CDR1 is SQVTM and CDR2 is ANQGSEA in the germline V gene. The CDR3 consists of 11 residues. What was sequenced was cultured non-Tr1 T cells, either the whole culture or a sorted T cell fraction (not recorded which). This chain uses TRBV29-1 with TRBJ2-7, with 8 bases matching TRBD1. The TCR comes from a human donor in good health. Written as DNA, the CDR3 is TGCAGCGTTAACGACAGGGGCGAGCAGCACTTC. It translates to CSVNDRGEQHF.